This TCR beta chain was obtained from a study of technical replicates of blood from several donors (dated by TCRdb to about 2017). Comment on this clone: Its antigen specificity is not known. No base quality values were provided; no much bigger clone lies one nucleotide off.

Receptor libraries were prepared by the immunoSEQ multiplex PCR assay. Here the immuneACCESS table is served through TCRdb, limited to in-frame sequences with V and J called. Missing clones are a known gap in these copies; in checked studies unresolved V genes cover under half, and the rest lacks a known reason. This sample has 45,000 to 55,000 clones in its table, and 90% to 95% of those were observed once. The ten largest account for approximately 0.22% of the sample. Ends trimmed: V by 0 bases, J by 6 bases; bases unmatched to a gene: 9. The CDR1 and CDR2 encoded by the germline V gene are MDHEN and SYDVKM. Counted from cysteine to phenylalanine, this CDR3 has 17 amino acids. Kept here is only the CDR3 DNA, which spans 51 bases and is read in frame from base 1.

The clonotype originates from a human donor in good health. The chain is encoded by TRBV28 joined to TRBJ2-1; 9 central nucleotides agree with TRBD2. The sequenced sample consisted of T cells isolated from PBMCs. The nucleotide sequence reads as follows: TGTGCCAGCAGTTTATGGGCTAGCGGGATGTCTACCAATGAGCAGTTCTTC. Its coded protein is CASSLWASGMSTNEQFF.